The next 14 T cell receptor beta chains were all read from a single sample in a study of molecular identifiers for immune sequencing clone quantification. From the PCR reads, TCRdb called clonotypes with MiXCR, one entry per CDR3 protein. The table records approximately 550,000 distinct CDR3 sequences, about a fifth of them present only once. Sample: naive CD8+ T cells from blood, with Jurkat cell RNA spiked in. Subset here: FACS-sorted CD8+CD4-CCR7+CD45RA+ naive T cells. Source of these receptors: a human donor in good health. Some libraries in this study had Jurkat cell RNA spiked in.

This clonotype appeared many times. The V gene is TRBV20-1, the J gene TRBJ2-7; D not resolved. Germline CDR1 is DFQATT and CDR2 is SNEGSKA (reference sequence). V gave up 3 bases and J gave up 4 bases, with 13 bases separating them. The CDR3 has 13 amino acids. DNA of the CDR3: TGCAGTGCTAGGGATCGTGGACCTTACGAGCAGTACTTC. It yields the protein CSARDRGPYEQYF.

This clonotype was observed at least ten times. This rearrangement joins TRBV6-5 to TRBJ1-5; D unclear. V was pared by 8 bases and J by 3 bases, with 5 bases between. The CDR3 totals 11 residues. CDR1 MNHEY and CDR2 SVGAGI come from the germline V gene. The CDR3 nucleotides read TGTGCCAGCGGTATCAATCAGCCCCAGCATTTT. The encoded protein is CASGINQPQHF.

This rearrangement joins TRBV20-1 to TRBJ1-1; 7 nucleotides agree with TRBD1. The germline CDR1 and CDR2 sequences are DFQATT and SNEGSKA (reference sequence). The J segment lost 0 bases and the V segment lost 1 base, leaving 5 bases of the junction unmatched. There are 15 residues in the CDR3. CDR3 protein: CSARGNRGLNTEAFF. The CDR3 DNA follows: TGCAGTGCTAGAGGTAACAGGGGTTTGAACACTGAAGCTTTCTTT.

This clonotype was picked up many times. The chain links TRBV6-5 to TRBJ2-7; 8 bases agree with TRBD1. V lost 5 bases to trimming and J lost 0 bases; unmatched junction nucleotides: 6. This CDR3 is 15 amino acids long. The germline V gene encodes CDR1 MNHEY and CDR2 SVGAGI. CDR3 in DNA: TGTGCCAGCAGTACCCGGACAGGGACCTCCTACGAGCAGTACTTC. It translates to CASSTRTGTSYEQYF.

Ten or more counts support this clonotype. The chain links TRBV7-9 to TRBJ2-7; D unclear. Germline CDR1 SEHNR, CDR2 FQNEAQ (reference sequence). This CDR3 has 14 amino acids. V lost 0 bases and J lost 3, with 9 bases in between. The CDR3 spells CASSLAVTDYEQYF. The CDR3 coding sequence is TGTGCCAGCAGCTTAGCGGTCACCGACTACGAGCAGTACTTC.

The rearrangement uses TRBV21-1 and TRBJ2-3; the table's D call, TRBD2, was not checked against the DNA. TRBV21-1 corresponds to a pseudogene. The CDR3 runs to 15 residues. CDR3 protein: CARSESWEETDTQYF. As DNA, the CDR3 is TGTGCCCGCAGCGAGAGTTGGGAGGAAACAGATACGCAGTATTTT.

There are many counts of this clonotype. The V gene is TRBV28, the J gene TRBJ1-2; perhaps TRBD1 as D (5 bases). V was clipped by 5 bases and J by 8 bases, with 18 bases between them. CDR1 and CDR2 from the germline V gene are MDHEN and SYDVKM. This CDR3 region has 14 residues. The CDR3 here is CASSPFGERDGYTF. The CDR3 nucleotides read TGTGCCAGCAGTCCCTTTGGGGAAAGGGACGGCTACACCTTC.

This clonotype came up once. CDR3: CASSPTGDSPLHF. Here the CDR3 DNA reads TGTGCCAGCAGCCCCACAGGGGATTCACCCCTCCACTTT. J is TRBJ1-6 and V is TRBV3-1; 7 nucleotides align to TRBD1. Germline V gene data show CDR1 as LGHDT and CDR2 as YNNKEL (reference sequence). This CDR3 region has 13 residues. Trimming took 4 bases from V and 8 from J; bases not matched to a gene: 2.

This clonotype came up many times. V is TRBV7-2 and J is TRBJ2-5; tentative D call: TRBD1 (5 bases). Germline V gives CDR1 SGHTA, CDR2 FQGNSA. Deletions cut 5 bases from V and 2 bases from J, with 18 bases between. The CDR3 is 16 residues long. This CDR3 is CASSRQLSPPQETQYF. CDR3 in DNA: TGTGCCAGCAGCAGACAGTTATCCCCCCCGCAAGAGACCCAGTACTTC.

This clonotype was observed a few times. The chain uses TRBV16 and TRBJ2-7, with TRBD2 identical over 12 bases. Trimming at V came to 2 bases and at J to 7 bases, leaving 6 bases not matched to a gene. This CDR3 comprises 15 residues. The germline CDR1 and CDR2 sequences are KGHSY and FQNENV. CDR3 loop: CASSQTTSGRGEQYF. The CDR3 bases are TGTGCCAGCAGCCAAACGACTAGCGGGAGAGGTGAGCAGTACTTC.

This clonotype has at least ten counts. The chain carries TRBV29-1 and TRBJ1-3; perhaps TRBD1 as D (6 bases). Germline V gene sequence: CDR1 SQVTM, CDR2 ANQGSEA. V was pared by 0 bases and J by 0 bases, with 12 bases between. The CDR3 runs 16 residues. The CDR3 region is CSVEDVWGLSGNTIYF. In DNA, the CDR3 is TGCAGCGTTGAAGATGTCTGGGGGCTCTCTGGAAACACCATATATTTT.

This chain links TRBV7-9 with TRBJ1-5; D is unresolved. V shed 0 bases and J shed 8 bases, with 14 bases lying between them. The CDR3 covers 15 residues. The germline V gene has CDR1 SEHNR and CDR2 FQNEAQ (reference sequence). The CDR3 is CASSLASAAWEPQHF. The CDR3 DNA reads TGTGCCAGCAGCTTAGCAAGCGCTGCTTGGGAGCCCCAGCATTTT.

This clonotype was counted at least ten times. The gene calls are TRBV4-3 and TRBJ2-2; maybe TRBD2 (6 bases). This CDR3 has 17 residues. V lost 0 bases to trimming and J lost 6 bases, with 17 bases between them. Germline CDR1 reads LGHNA; CDR2 reads YSLEER. The DNA of the CDR3 is TGCGCCAGCAGCCAAGAAGGGACGGGGGACGGGGCCGGGGAGCTGTTTTTT. Translating it yields CASSQEGTGDGAGELFF.

The chain is built from TRBV12-3 or TRBV12-4 and TRBJ2-5; the D gene could be TRBD1 or TRBD2 (5 bases each). The V gene lost 8 bases and the J gene lost 5 bases, with 15 bases spanning the gap. The CDR3 sequence is 13 residues long. The CDR3 bases are TGTGCCAGCGGCGAGGGACGGGCGGAGACCCAGTACTTC. Protein: CASGEGRAETQYF.